This T cell receptor (beta chain) was sequenced in a study of OX40 agonist ivuxolimab in advanced cancers. The germline CDR1 and CDR2 sequences are LNHNV and YYDKDF (reference sequence). The CDR3 totals 13 residues. The ends lost 3 bases at V and 5 bases at J; junction bases unmatched: 0. The cohort excluded patients with autoimmune disease history or systemic immunosuppression. The data were produced by immunoSEQ multiplex PCR, yet TCRdb's version contains in-frame clones alone and is incomplete. Seen here are 100,000 or so clones, around 95% observed once, and the top ten hold 2%. Points from the study as a whole: Within 6 weeks, CD4+ and CD8+ blood T cells expanded clonally at 0.1 to 3.0 mg/kg.

Regarding this clone: Its target is unknown.

The sample was CD4+ or CD8+ T cells sorted from blood, taken in a trial of the OX40 agonist ivuxolimab. The J gene is TRBJ2-3, the V gene TRBV15; 9 bases map to TRBD2. This TCR derives from an adult with an advanced solid tumor such as melanoma, head and neck, liver or kidney cancer. CDR3 region: CATSSSGRDTQYF. The CDR3 DNA reads TGTGCCACCAGCAGTAGCGGGAGAGATACGCAGTATTTT.